These T cell receptor beta chains were read from a single sample in a study of CD8+ T cells in alopecia areata. TCRdb's table, derived via immunoSEQ multiplex PCR, lists solely in-frame clones and lacks some. Counted here are 140,000 to 150,000 clones, about 90% occurring once; the ten biggest clones make up around 16%. This sample comprised CD8+ T cells sorted from blood, obtained at week 0. These receptors were obtained from a human donor with alopecia areata. Both conserved end residues are part of each CDR3. A D gene is named only where the DNA matches it firmly. The listing skips clone size in some rows; elsewhere it reads once, few, many or a size class.

J: TRBJ2-1
V: TRBV25-1
D: TRBD2
length: 13
size: .
CDR3: CASGLAGYNEQFF
DNA: TGTGCCAGCGGACTAGCGGGCTACAATGAGCAGTTCTTC

J: TRBJ2-3
V: TRBV6-4
D: TRBD2
length: 15
size: .
CDR3: CASSVERGGTDTQYF
DNA: TGTGCCAGCAGTGTAGAGCGGGGTGGCACAGATACGCAGTATTTT

J: TRBJ2-1
V: TRBV5-1
D: .
length: 15
size: .
CDR3: CASSSADSSYNEQFF
DNA: TGCGCCAGCAGCTCGGCGGACAGCTCCTACAATGAGCAGTTCTTC

J: TRBJ2-7
V: TRBV19
D: TRBD1
length: 14
size: .
CDR3: CASSSDRGTVEQYF
DNA: TGTGCCAGTAGTTCCGACAGGGGAACGGTAGAGCAGTACTTC

J: TRBJ2-7
V: TRBV5-1
D: TRBD1
length: 13
size: .
CDR3: CASSGQGELEQYF
DNA: TGCGCCAGCAGCGGACAGGGGGAGCTCGAGCAGTACTTC

J: TRBJ1-2
V: TRBV27
D: .
length: 11
size: .
CDR3: CATRSPNGYTF
DNA: TGTGCCACCCGATCACCCAATGGCTACACCTTC

J: TRBJ2-1
V: TRBV29-1
D: .
length: 16
size: .
CDR3: CSVEDDRGWTYNEQFF
DNA: TGCAGCGTTGAAGACGATAGGGGGTGGACCTACAATGAGCAGTTCTTC

J: TRBJ2-7
V: TRBV29-1
D: .
length: 12
size: .
CDR3: CSVVGRAYEQYF
DNA: TGCAGCGTTGTCGGCCGAGCCTACGAGCAGTACTTC

J: TRBJ2-3
V: TRBV4-1
D: TRBD2
length: 20
size: .
CDR3: CASSQESGLLAGREGDTQYF
DNA: TGCGCCAGCAGCCAAGAGTCCGGACTACTAGCGGGTAGAGAAGGGGATACGCAGTATTTT

J: TRBJ2-1
V: TRBV18
D: TRBD2
length: 17
size: .
CDR3: CASSLETGTSAYNEQFF
DNA: TGTGCCAGCTCACTAGAAACCGGGACTAGCGCCTACAATGAGCAGTTCTTC

J: TRBJ2-2
V: TRBV5-4
D: .
length: 18
size: .
CDR3: CASSFRPEDVGYTGELFF
DNA: TGTGCCAGCAGCTTTAGGCCAGAGGATGTCGGATACACCGGGGAGCTGTTTTTT

J: TRBJ2-3
V: TRBV4-1
D: TRBD1
length: 16
size: .
CDR3: CASSQVGTASTDTQYF
DNA: TGCGCCAGCAGCCAAGTAGGGACAGCTAGCACAGATACGCAGTATTTT

J: TRBJ1-1
V: TRBV6-6
D: TRBD1
length: 15
size: few
CDR3: CASSYLGQGDTEAFF
DNA: TGTGCCAGCAGTTACCTGGGACAGGGGGACACTGAAGCTTTCTTT

J: TRBJ2-7
V: TRBV29-1
D: .
length: 11
size: .
CDR3: CSVAQDYEQYF
DNA: TGCAGCGTTGCTCAGGACTACGAGCAGTACTTC

J: TRBJ2-2
V: TRBV7-9
D: .
length: 15
size: .
CDR3: CAAPTGGRNTGELFF
DNA: TGTGCCGCACCGACTGGGGGTAGGAACACCGGGGAGCTGTTTTTT

J: TRBJ2-7
V: TRBV6-5
D: .
length: 13
size: .
CDR3: CASSYQTGYEQYF
DNA: TGTGCCAGCAGTTACCAGACGGGCTACGAGCAGTACTTC

J: TRBJ2-1
V: TRBV27
D: TRBD2
length: 16
size: once
CDR3: CASSPTSGSSYNEQFF
DNA: TGTGCCAGCAGTCCGACTAGCGGAAGCTCCTACAATGAGCAGTTCTTC

J: TRBJ1-1
V: TRBV6-6
D: .
length: 13
size: .
CDR3: CASSYDKYTEAFF
DNA: TGTGCCAGCAGTTACGATAAGTACACTGAAGCTTTCTTT

J: TRBJ2-2
V: TRBV29-1
D: .
length: 14
size: .
CDR3: CSARDTENTGELFF
DNA: TGCAGCGCCCGGGACACGGAAAACACCGGGGAGCTGTTTTTT

J: TRBJ2-1
V: TRBV5-1
D: TRBD1
length: 17
size: .
CDR3: CASSFGFGTGSYNEQFF
DNA: TGCGCCAGCAGCTTCGGTTTCGGGACAGGCTCATACAATGAGCAGTTCTTC

J: TRBJ1-1
V: TRBV6-5
D: .
length: 14
size: .
CDR3: CASSYRAWHTEAFF
DNA: TGTGCCAGCAGTTATCGAGCTTGGCACACTGAAGCTTTCTTT

J: TRBJ2-7
V: TRBV9
D: .
length: 14
size: .
CDR3: CASSPSPGSREQYF
DNA: TGTGCCAGCAGCCCCTCGCCGGGGTCCCGCGAGCAGTACTTC

J: TRBJ2-1
V: TRBV4-1
D: .
length: 16
size: once
CDR3: CASSQRESKTYNEQFF
DNA: TGCGCCAGCAGCCAAAGGGAATCTAAAACCTACAATGAGCAGTTCTTC

J: TRBJ1-2
V: TRBV7-9
D: .
length: 10
size: .
CDR3: CASSLESNTF
DNA: TGTGCCAGCAGCTTAGAGTCAAACACCTTC

J: TRBJ2-2
V: TRBV4-1
D: TRBD2
length: 16
size: .
CDR3: CASSPRLAGNTGELFF
DNA: TGCGCCAGCAGCCCCAGACTAGCGGGAAACACCGGGGAGCTGTTTTTT

J: TRBJ2-7
V: TRBV2
D: TRBD1
length: 13
size: .
CDR3: CASMTGFSYEQYF
DNA: TGTGCCAGCATGACAGGGTTCTCCTACGAGCAGTACTTC

J: TRBJ1-5
V: TRBV19
D: TRBD1
length: 15
size: .
CDR3: CASSPDRASNQPQHF
DNA: TGTGCCAGTAGCCCGGACAGGGCTAGCAATCAGCCCCAGCATTTT

J: TRBJ1-2
V: TRBV5-4
D: .
length: 15
size: once
CDR3: CASSRKGDWNYGYTF
DNA: TGTGCCAGCAGCCGGAAAGGGGACTGGAACTATGGCTACACCTTC

J: TRBJ1-1
V: TRBV15
D: TRBD1
length: 14
size: .
CDR3: CATRRDRANTEAFF
DNA: TGTGCCACCAGAAGGGACAGGGCGAACACTGAAGCTTTCTTT

J: TRBJ2-7
V: TRBV6-5
D: TRBD1
length: 15
size: .
CDR3: CASSPPDRDGDEQYF
DNA: TGTGCCAGCAGTCCCCCCGACAGGGATGGAGACGAGCAGTACTTC

J: TRBJ2-3
V: TRBV2
D: .
length: 12
size: .
CDR3: CASSLPTDTQYF
DNA: TGTGCCAGCAGTCTTCCCACAGATACGCAGTATTTT

J: TRBJ1-2
V: TRBV7-3
D: .
length: 13
size: .
CDR3: CASSLFDGYGYTF
DNA: TGTGCCAGCAGCTTATTTGATGGCTATGGCTACACCTTC

J: TRBJ1-5
V: TRBV6-5
D: .
length: 13
size: .
CDR3: CASSSTNDQPQHF
DNA: TGTGCCAGCAGCTCTACCAATGATCAGCCCCAGCATTTT

J: TRBJ2-1
V: TRBV6-5
D: TRBD2
length: 15
size: few
CDR3: CASINLAGGSDEQFF
DNA: TGTGCCAGCATTAATCTAGCGGGGGGCTCCGATGAGCAGTTCTTC

J: TRBJ1-2
V: TRBV4-1
D: TRBD1
length: 17
size: .
CDR3: CASSQDIPGQGTDGYTF
DNA: TGCGCCAGCAGCCAAGATATACCCGGACAGGGAACGGATGGCTACACCTTC

J: TRBJ2-3
V: TRBV15
D: .
length: 19
size: .
CDR3: CATSRVSGQGGGPTDTQYF
DNA: TGTGCCACCAGCAGAGTGTCAGGCCAGGGTGGGGGCCCAACAGATACGCAGTATTTT

J: TRBJ2-7
V: TRBV7-8
D: .
length: 13
size: .
CDR3: CASSLAPLYEQYF
DNA: TGTGCCAGCAGCTTAGCCCCACTCTACGAGCAGTACTTC

J: TRBJ2-5
V: TRBV7-9
D: .
length: 14
size: .
CDR3: CASSLTGAQETQYF
DNA: TGTGCCAGCAGCTTAACCGGGGCCCAAGAGACCCAGTACTTC

J: TRBJ2-7
V: TRBV9
D: .
length: 15
size: .
CDR3: CASSVEDGSSYEQYF
DNA: TGTGCCAGCAGCGTAGAAGACGGGAGCTCCTACGAGCAGTACTTC

J: TRBJ2-3
V: TRBV5-4
D: TRBD2
length: 18
size: .
CDR3: CASSFELAGGVSTDTQYF
DNA: TGTGCCAGCAGCTTCGAGTTAGCGGGGGGTGTAAGCACAGATACGCAGTATTTT

J: TRBJ1-2
V: TRBV9
D: .
length: 14
size: .
CDR3: CASSVSGDPYGYTF
DNA: TGTGCCAGCAGCGTATCGGGGGATCCCTATGGCTACACCTTC

J: TRBJ2-1
V: TRBV5-1
D: TRBD1
length: 15
size: .
CDR3: CASSPGTGTHNEQFF
DNA: TGCGCCAGCAGCCCCGGGACAGGGACCCACAATGAGCAGTTCTTC

J: TRBJ1-1
V: TRBV15
D: TRBD1
length: 14
size: .
CDR3: CATSRSWTGSEAFF
DNA: TGTGCCACCAGCAGAAGCTGGACAGGGTCTGAAGCTTTCTTT

J: TRBJ2-1
V: TRBV29-1
D: .
length: 14
size: .
CDR3: CSVDAGTVSGEQFF
DNA: TGCAGCGTTGATGCCGGGACTGTTTCGGGTGAGCAGTTCTTC

J: TRBJ1-2
V: TRBV25-1
D: TRBD1
length: 15
size: .
CDR3: CASYTGTGGAGGYTF
DNA: TGTGCCAGCTATACCGGGACAGGGGGCGCGGGAGGCTACACCTTC

J: TRBJ2-3
V: TRBV6-5
D: TRBD2
length: 15
size: .
CDR3: CASQPLAGVVNTQYF
DNA: TGTGCCAGCCAACCACTAGCGGGGGTGGTAAATACGCAGTATTTT

J: TRBJ2-7
V: TRBV28
D: .
length: 14
size: .
CDR3: CASSLKGQEDEQYF
DNA: TGTGCCAGCAGTTTAAAAGGGCAGGAGGACGAGCAGTACTTC

J: TRBJ2-2
V: TRBV5-8
D: .
length: 16
size: .
CDR3: CASSPSYGGHTGELFF
DNA: TGTGCCAGCAGCCCCTCCTACGGGGGGCACACCGGGGAGCTGTTTTTT

J: TRBJ2-7
V: TRBV6-6
D: .
length: 12
size: .
CDR3: CASGRYSYEQYF
DNA: TGTGCCAGCGGACGGTACTCCTACGAGCAGTACTTC

J: TRBJ2-7
V: TRBV29-1
D: TRBD1
length: 13
size: few
CDR3: CSVDGTGSYEQYF
DNA: TGCAGCGTTGATGGGACAGGGTCCTACGAGCAGTACTTC

J: TRBJ2-3
V: TRBV6-6
D: TRBD1
length: 16
size: .
CDR3: CACSYSVSGGTDTQYF
DNA: TGTGCCTGCAGTTACTCGGTTTCAGGGGGAACAGATACGCAGTATTTT

J: TRBJ1-1
V: TRBV4-1
D: .
length: 14
size: .
CDR3: CASSQEGGGTEAFF
DNA: TGCGCCAGCAGCCAAGAAGGAGGGGGGACTGAAGCTTTCTTT

J: TRBJ2-1
V: TRBV7-9
D: .
length: 15
size: once
CDR3: CASSLNPSSYNEQFF
DNA: TGTGCCAGCAGCTTAAATCCCAGCTCCTACAATGAGCAGTTCTTC